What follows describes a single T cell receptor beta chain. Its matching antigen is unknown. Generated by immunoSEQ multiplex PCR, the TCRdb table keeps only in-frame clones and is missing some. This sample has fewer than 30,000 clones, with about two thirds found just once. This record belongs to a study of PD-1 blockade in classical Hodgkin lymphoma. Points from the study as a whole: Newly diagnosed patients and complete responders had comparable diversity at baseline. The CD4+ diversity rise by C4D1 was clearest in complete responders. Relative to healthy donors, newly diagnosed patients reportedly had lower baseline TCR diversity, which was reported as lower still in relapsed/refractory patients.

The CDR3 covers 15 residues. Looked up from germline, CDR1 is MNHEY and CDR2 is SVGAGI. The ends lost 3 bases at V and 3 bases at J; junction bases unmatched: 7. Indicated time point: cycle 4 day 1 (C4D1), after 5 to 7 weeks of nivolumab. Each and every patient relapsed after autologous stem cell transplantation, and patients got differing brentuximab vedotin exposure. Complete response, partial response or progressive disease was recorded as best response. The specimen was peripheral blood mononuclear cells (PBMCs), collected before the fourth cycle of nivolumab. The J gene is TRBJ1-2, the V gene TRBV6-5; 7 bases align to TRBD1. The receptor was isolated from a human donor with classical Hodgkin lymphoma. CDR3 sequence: CASSYTGQYYYGYTF. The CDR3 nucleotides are TGTGCCAGCAGTTATACGGGACAGTACTACTATGGCTACACCTTC.